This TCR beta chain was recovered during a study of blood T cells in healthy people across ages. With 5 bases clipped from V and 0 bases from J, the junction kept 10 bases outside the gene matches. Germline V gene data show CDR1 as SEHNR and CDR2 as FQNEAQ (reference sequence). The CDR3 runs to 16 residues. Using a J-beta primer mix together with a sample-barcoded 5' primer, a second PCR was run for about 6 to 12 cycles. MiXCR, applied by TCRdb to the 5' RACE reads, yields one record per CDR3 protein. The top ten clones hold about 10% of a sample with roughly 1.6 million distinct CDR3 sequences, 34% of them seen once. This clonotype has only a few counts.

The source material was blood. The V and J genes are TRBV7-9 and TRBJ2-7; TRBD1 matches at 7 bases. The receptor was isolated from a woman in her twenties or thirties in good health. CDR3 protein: CASSDTQTGLSYEQYF. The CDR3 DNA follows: TGTGCCAGCAGCGATACTCAGACAGGGCTCTCCTACGAGCAGTACTTC.